The 17 T cell receptor beta chains below were found in one sample sequenced in a study of vaccination and CD4 T cells after COVID-19. The Oncomine TCR Beta short-read assay generated sequence data from the DNA of cultured CD4+ T cells. TCRdb re-called the PCR reads with MiXCR, one entry per CDR3 protein. Seen here are fewer than 15,000 distinct CDR3 sequences, around 40% observed once, and the top ten hold 10%. These receptors' antigens are unknown. Treatment in this sample: approximately nine-day PBMC culture with coronavirus spike peptide pools or control peptides (ViraFEST assay). The sequencing sample was made of CD4+ T cells from blood, cultured in vitro. The receptors shown here come from a human donor who had recovered from COVID-19.

This clonotype is medium-sized. The chain uses TRBV20-1 and TRBJ1-2, with a possible D match to TRBD1 (5 bases). Germline CDR1 and CDR2: DFQATT and SNEGSKA (reference sequence). V lost 0 bases to trimming and J lost 7 bases, with 12 bases between them. The CDR3 runs 13 residues. CDR3 sequence (DNA): TGCAGTGCTAGAGATGGTCGACAGTTTGGCTACACCTTC. Translated: CSARDGRQFGYTF.

This clonotype came up a few times. V and J are TRBV20-1 and TRBJ1-2, with 9 nucleotides matching TRBD1. In germline, CDR1 is DFQATT, CDR2 SNEGSKA (reference sequence). The V gene end was trimmed by 0 bases and the J gene end by 2 bases; junction bases not matched to a gene: 4. The CDR3 contains 15 residues. CDR3: CSARDRTGVNYGYTF. In nucleotides, the CDR3 is TGCAGTGCTAGAGACAGGACAGGGGTCAACTATGGCTACACCTTC.

This chain joins TRBV5-1 and TRBJ2-3; 10 nucleotides line up with TRBD2. Trimming at V came to 2 bases and at J to 2 bases, leaving 2 bases not matched to a gene. Germline V lookup: CDR1 SGHRS, CDR2 YFSETQ. The length of the CDR3 is 15 residues. The CDR3 protein is CASSLSGRDTDTQYF. The CDR3 region has the DNA TGCGCCAGCAGCTTAAGCGGGAGGGACACAGATACGCAGTATTTT.

In its sample, this clonotype was seen a few times. The V call is TRBV20-1, the J call TRBJ2-1, with 8 bases that match TRBD2. Germline CDR1 and CDR2: DFQATT and SNEGSKA (reference sequence). The CDR3 totals 14 residues. V trimming: 5 bases; J trimming: 6 bases; junction bases outside the gene matches: 9. The CDR3 sequence: CSAQPGTRSNEQFF. In DNA form, the CDR3 reads TGCAGTGCTCAGCCCGGGACTAGGAGCAATGAGCAGTTCTTC.

The V call is TRBV6-1, the J call TRBJ1-6; D remains ambiguous. Trimming cost V 1 base and J 9 bases, with 13 bases left between them. Germline CDR1 MNHNS, CDR2 SASEGT. The CDR3 runs 15 residues. In nucleotides, the CDR3 is TGTGCCAGCAGTGAAGGTGCCGCTGGAGGTTCACCCCTCCACTTT. Protein sequence: CASSEGAAGGSPLHF.

The gene calls are TRBV15 and TRBJ2-1; TRBD2 matches 9 bases. TRBJ2-7 matches the DNA end more closely, so the J call is doubtful. The CDR3 is 14 residues long. CDR1 and CDR2 from the germline V gene are LNHNV and YYDKDF (reference sequence). Written as DNA, the CDR3 is TGTGCCACCAGCAGAGATTTTAGCGGGAGCCAGCAGTACTTC. It yields the protein CATSRDFSGSQQYF.

This clonotype has just a few counts. The chain recombines TRBV6-1 with TRBJ2-3; possibly TRBD1 for D (5 bases). CDR1 and CDR2 (germline): MNHNS, SASEGT. Trimming left V 6 bases short and J 2 bases short, with 9 bases between. The CDR3 spans 13 residues. CDR3 in amino acids: CASSGQTTDTQYF. The CDR3 region has the DNA TGTGCCAGCAGCGGACAAACCACAGATACGCAGTATTTT.

This clonotype was detected a few times. This sequence joins TRBV7-2 and TRBJ2-4; the D call may be TRBD1 or TRBD2 (5 bases each). The CDR3 contains 15 residues. Germline CDR1 is SGHTA and CDR2 is FQGNSA. The ends were cut back, 9 bases at V and 0 bases at J, with 15 bases in the middle. The DNA of the CDR3 is TGTGCCAGGACCTACTCCGGGACAGCCAAAAACATTCAGTACTTC. Translating gives CARTYSGTAKNIQYF.

The J gene is TRBJ2-1, the V gene TRBV6-1; the match to TRBD2 covers 9 bases. This CDR3 has 15 residues. V trimming: 5 bases; J trimming: 1 base; junction bases outside the gene matches: 3. Germline CDR1 MNHNS, CDR2 SASEGT. Written as DNA, the CDR3 is TGTGCCAGCAGTCAGACTAGCGGTTCCTACAATGAGCAGTTCTTC. Amino acid sequence: CASSQTSGSYNEQFF.

This clonotype was observed a handful of times. A read error may account for a junction end that differs from germline. This chain links TRBV20-1 with TRBJ1-2; TRBD1 matches at 9 bases. CDR1 is DFQATT, CDR2 SNEGSKA, per germline (reference sequence). The CDR3 has 12 amino acids. In nucleotides, the CDR3 is TGCAGTGCTGGGCCTCTTACAGGGGGCAGGAGATTC. This encodes CSAGPLTGGRRF.

This clonotype has only a few counts. J is TRBJ1-5 and V is TRBV2; no clear D. CDR3 size: 14 residues. Germline values: CDR1 SNHLY, CDR2 FYNNEI. Trimming removed 8 bases at V and 7 bases at J, with 18 bases between. CDR3 amino acids: CASGMVSVGQPQHF. CDR3 coding DNA: TGTGCCAGCGGAATGGTCTCAGTTGGACAGCCCCAGCATTTT.

This clonotype has a handful of counts. CDR3 amino acids: CASSFGGNQNSPLHF. Here the CDR3 DNA reads TGTGCCAGCAGTTTCGGCGGGAACCAAAATTCACCCCTCCACTTT. V and J are TRBV12-3 or TRBV12-4 and TRBJ1-6; D is unclear. This CDR3 is built from 15 residues. The V end lost 3 bases, the J end lost 7 bases, and 13 bases lay between the germline ends.

This chain's CDR3 is CASSLGGGTGELFF. CDR3 in DNA: TGTGCCAGCAGCTTGGGAGGGGGAACCGGGGAGCTGTTTTTT. The V call is TRBV5-4, the J call TRBJ2-2, with a possible D match to TRBD1 (6 bases). The CDR3 is 14 residues long. V gave up 0 bases and J gave up 5 bases, with 8 bases separating them. In germline, CDR1 is SGHNT, CDR2 YYREEE (reference sequence).

The rearrangement joins TRBV12-3 or TRBV12-4 to TRBJ1-2; D remains ambiguous. V lost 6 bases and J 1 base, leaving 9 bases between the germline ends. This CDR3 region has 13 residues. CDR3 sequence reads: CASSQRVNYGYTF. As DNA, the CDR3 is TGTGCCAGCAGCCAACGCGTTAACTATGGCTACACCTTC.

This clonotype was observed a handful of times. V gene TRBV5-4 combines with J gene TRBJ2-5, with D hard to call. Trimming stripped 0 bases from V and 2 bases from J, with 8 bases between. The CDR3 runs 14 residues. Looked up from germline, CDR1 is SGHNT and CDR2 is YYREEE (reference sequence). CDR3 nucleotide sequence: TGTGCCAGCAGCTTGGTGGCAGCGCAAGAGACCCAGTACTTC. Amino acid sequence: CASSLVAAQETQYF.

The chain uses TRBV20-1 and TRBJ2-1; TRBD2 aligns across 11 bases. CDR1 and CDR2 from the germline V gene are DFQATT and SNEGSKA (reference sequence). Unmatched junction bases numbered 11, after V lost 5 bases and J lost 11 bases. This CDR3 region has 14 residues. The CDR3 loop is CSADHRTSGYQQFF. The CDR3 nucleotides read TGCAGTGCTGACCATAGGACTAGCGGGTACCAGCAGTTCTTC.

The sample holds a few counts of this clonotype. The limits of the CDR3 on the DNA are not certain, so only TCRdb's listed CDR3 is given. The chain has TRBV7-2 and TRBJ2-2; the DNA was not compared with TRBD1, the D call given in the table. Counting both end residues, the CDR3 totals 15 amino acids. Germline lookup yields CDR1 SGHTA and CDR2 FQGNSA. This CDR3 is CASSFKGQYVGELFF.